This T cell receptor beta chain was documented in a study of cytomegalovirus exposure and HLA in healthy donors. Overall study: A previous analysis identified about 110 million unique TCR beta sequences derived from roughly 190 million T cells. Study-level results: Most likely, a cluster of highly shared sequence variants arose as a sequencing artifact. In a later analysis, CMV-associated beta chains were mostly HLA-associated, it appeared.

The donors were healthy bone marrow donors. About this clone: What it recognizes is unknown.

The primer mix had 60 Vbeta and 13 Jbeta primers. TCRdb keeps only in-frame clones here, not all; method: immunoSEQ multiplex PCR. The sample carries about 180,000 clones, approximately 82% recorded once. V dropped 5 bases and J dropped 4 bases, with 12 bases sitting between them. CDR3 length: 14 amino acids. Germline V gene lookup returns CDR1 MDHEN and CDR2 SYDVKM. The chain is built from TRBV28 and TRBJ2-4; a weak D match, TRBD1 (5 bases). The specimen was PBMCs. This TCR was recovered from a woman aged 25 to 39 in good health and CMV-seronegative. The CDR3 DNA reads TGTGCCAGCAGTCTAGGACACTCAAAAAACATTCAGTACTTC. As protein: CASSLGHSKNIQYF.